Described below is a single T cell receptor (beta chain) sequence and its context. It has no known antigen specificity. A much larger clone lies one base from this, so it may be a read error. Counted from cysteine to phenylalanine, this CDR3 has 14 amino acids. The retained sequence is limited to the CDR3, 42 bases, with the frame set at the first base. Per the germline V gene, SNHLY is the CDR1 and FYNNEI is the CDR2. This record comes from a study of T cells in Graves' hyperthyroidism and ophthalmopathy (dated by TCRdb to the late 2010s). Regarding the research as a whole: Peripheral blood samples were taken at the time of initial diagnosis, prior to any treatment. To identify distinguishing TCR V-J signatures, a discovery cohort of about a hundred patients was used, comprising 43 with Graves' ophthalmopathy and 55 to 65 with stable Graves' hyperthyroidism. Whether ophthalmopathy could be predicted prospectively was tested in an independent validation cohort made up of roughly 19 hyperthyroidism patients plus 17 patients who later progressed to ophthalmopathy. The 100 discovery patients were randomly split 7:3 into training and test sets. In about 6 Graves' hyperthyroidism patients, the study also compared T-cell repertoires from thyroid tissue with T-cell repertoires from blood. After blood sampling, hyperthyroidism patients were treated with methimazole at a starting dose of 30 mg daily, and ophthalmopathy patients were treated with high-dose intravenous methylprednisolone. TCR Vbeta CDR3 sequencing of 135 peripheral blood samples (over 40 ophthalmopathy, roughly 74 hyperthyroidism and around 17 progressor patients) is reported in the paper. Study-level results and caveats: During validation, the model predicted progression to ophthalmopathy a median of roughly six months ahead of onset, with around 65% sensitivity and 72% to 80% specificity. Most expanded thyroid clonotypes (frequency above 0.001) were also detected in blood, a finding suggesting that blood repertoires may reflect thyroid immune responses. A 13 V-J signature model separated ophthalmopathy from stable hyperthyroidism, with roughly 88% sensitivity and 81% to 82% specificity in cross-validation and 80%/75% in testing. No statistical method was used to fix the sample size in advance, and group allocation was not hidden from the investigators.

Ophthalmopathy patients had moderately to severely active disease, with a Clinical Activity Score of 3 or more, a NOSPECS grade of 4 or more, and a disease duration of less than 3 months. The study excluded patients with uncontrolled infections, other autoimmune diseases, pregnancy or lactation. Clinical symptoms, serum thyroxine and TRAb, thyroid ultrasound, and orbital computed tomography formed the basis for the diagnoses. Ficoll-Paque density gradient centrifugation was used to isolate PBMCs from approximately 10 ml of fresh peripheral blood. Total RNA was extracted using Trizol reagent, and RNA quality was assessed on an Agilent 2100 Bioanalyzer. The TCR beta CDR3 regions were amplified from the RNA transcripts. The TCR CDR3 was subjected to a first round of RT-PCR using the HTBI primer set and the Qiagen OneStep RT-PCR kit. The libraries were constructed in a second round of multiplex PCR and then size-selected and purified. The libraries were sequenced on an Illumina HiSeq2000 using paired-end 100 bp reads. Regarding the original processing steps: SOAPnuke was used to process the raw data, removing reads that contained adapters or uncalled bases, had a mean Phred below 15, or lacked an exact match to the constant primer or identifier. COPE v1.2.5 was used to merge high-quality paired reads, and clonotypes were defined as unique nucleotide sequences. Clonotypes were aligned to IMGT TRBV, TRBD and TRBJ reference segments using MiTCR v1.1. The analysis was restricted to V-J combinations with a frequency above 0.0001, which together covered about 99% of the repertoires. The TCS score was defined as the ratio of F50 (clonal expansion) to E x V (chaos), calculated using BLOSUM62-based TCRdist between CDR3 peptides within each V-J. Welch's t-statistics and random forest reduced fewer than 550 V-J features to 13, which were used in a naive Bayes classifier (R e1071). Clones were called with MiXCR by TCRdb after fastp trimmed the public reads at Q25, and only in-frame beta chains were retained. Merged by CDR3 protein, the rows form single entries marked with the most common genes and DNA. TCRdb assigned the V and J calls; the authors' analysis was not used. A total of roughly 530,000 distinct CDR3 sequences appear in this sample, roughly 17% of them only once. The ten largest clones take up 15% to 20% of the sample.

The specimen was blood. The receptor comes from a woman in her late teens or twenties with Graves' ophthalmopathy. The sequence joins TRBV2 to TRBJ1-4, with the D gene not clear enough to name. The CDR3 amino acid sequence is: CAGSEGGGGEKLFF. The nucleotide sequence is TGTGCCGGCAGTGAGGGCGGTGGAGGCGAAAAACTGTTTTTT.